This TCR beta chain was recovered during a study of T cell responses to AZD1222 COVID-19 vaccine. Findings and limits, study-wide: Females outnumbered males among donors, who were mostly white British; clonal diversity was possibly underestimated.

Germline V gene data show CDR1 as ENHRY and CDR2 as SYGVKD. V dropped 7 bases and J dropped 1; count of bases not matched to a gene: 10. The CDR3 covers 16 residues. Concerning this clone: What it recognizes is unknown.

Measured with immunoSEQ multiplex PCR; TCRdb has only the in-frame clones, and not every one. The profile shows around 150,000 clones, 92% of them singletons. The J gene is TRBJ2-3, the V gene TRBV10-3, with 8 bases lining up with TRBD2. This sequence was found in an adult in good health. Sequenced here: peripheral blood, sampled on day 0 of AZD1222 vaccination. The CDR3, as DNA: TGTGCCATCACCCCGGGACTAGGTGTTGGCACAGATACGCAGTATTTT. Translated, it gives CAITPGLGVGTDTQYF.